This T cell receptor (beta chain) was captured by sequencing in a study of T cell responses to AZD1222 COVID-19 vaccine (dated by TCRdb to about 2021). Context from the whole study: Because spike-specific TCR depth and breadth did not differ between the two schedules, AZD1222 recipients who got a second dose at roughly 4 weeks were pooled with those who got a second dose at roughly 12 weeks. A total of around 240 trial participants underwent TCR sequencing, of whom 207 received two doses of AZD1222 and about 26 received two doses of the MenACWY control vaccine. Enrollment into the trials was organized by age into subgroups of 18-55, 56-69 and 70-plus years, and those subgroups contained 148, 28 and 57 TCR-sequenced participants, respectively. The paper's findings and limits, for the study overall: Reportedly, almost half of the unique spike-specific TCRs recognized epitopes lying outside the regions that are mutated in the B.1.351 and B.1.1.7 variants. Because no samples from the day 14 peak response were available, repertoires could be characterized only after the peak T cell response. Vaccine-associated CD4 TCRs spanned the whole spike protein, with dominant responses in regions 160-218 and 743-854. Participants were mostly white British and included more females than males, and it was suggested by the authors that clonal diversity may have been underestimated. After two AZD1222 doses, both the breadth and the depth of spike-specific TCRs were significantly higher than at day 0 and than in MenACWY recipients. The 56-69-year group was small, and its depth increase did not reach significance, likely because of low power. Conclusions about previously exposed vaccinees are limited, since just six or seven AZD1222 recipients were seropositive for SARS-CoV-2 at baseline.

The CDR3 regions of human TCRbeta chains were analyzed by immunosequencing. Per the source publication's procedure: TCRs in the repertoires were compared against a reference library of SARS-CoV-2-specific TCRs that had been generated with the MIRA antigen-specificity platform. Breadth meant the fraction of unique TCRs that were SARS-CoV-2-associated, whereas depth meant the fraction of total T cells that were SARS-CoV-2-associated. Using the MIRA data, each spike-specific TCR was assigned both to the spike region to which the TCR was reactive and to a CD4 or CD8 class. Log10-transformed breadth and depth values were compared by one-way ANOVA with Sidak's multiple comparisons tests. TCRdb took this table from immuneACCESS and kept in-frame rearrangements with V and J called. Such tables lack part of the clones; where checked against another copy, unresolved V genes explain under half of the gap, and the rest is unexplained. The D gene and trimming were derived from the DNA, and the V and J assignments and clone size from that table. The sample yields under 150,000 clones; 92% were counted once. The ten largest clones represent approximately 3.4% of the sample.

On this clone: It lacks a known antigen. Per-base quality was not reported, and no clone a single base away is much larger than it.

Trimmed from V: 4 bases; trimmed from J: 5 bases; junction bases lacking a gene match: 10. The CDR3 starts with the cysteine, ends with the phenylalanine, and has 16 residues. Only CDR3 DNA is held: 48 bases, read in frame from base 1. Per the germline V gene (reference sequence), LNHDA is the CDR1 and SQIVND is the CDR2. The sample's time point, from its label and the paper: baseline before first vaccination. Vaccinee samples were obtained from the UK trials COV001 and COV002, which included a single-blind randomized controlled phase 2/3 trial of AZD1222 (ChAdOx1 nCoV-19) in healthy adults. For TCRbeta chain sequencing, PBMC samples from trial participants were taken at day 0 and at day 28 after the second dose.

The sequence was collected from an adult in good health. The sequence joins TRBV19 to TRBJ1-5; 8 bases in between match TRBD1. The starting material was peripheral blood, obtained on day 0 of AZD1222 vaccination. The nucleotide sequence reads TGTGCCAGTAGTACCTCCCGAGACAGGGGCTATCAGCCCCAGCATTTT. It is translated as CASSTSRDRGYQPQHF.